This T cell receptor (beta chain) stems from a study of response to subunit inactivated influenza vaccine. Broader study findings: The authors put forward the suggestion that each seasonal influenza vaccination may bring in only a limited number of new T cells.

Remarks on this clonotype: Its specificity is unknown.

TCRdb reprocessed the RT-PCR reads via MiXCR and lists one record per CDR3 protein. The sample includes about 570,000 distinct CDR3 sequences, around 11% of them seen just once. This clonotype was obtained from a middle-aged man who received an inactivated influenza vaccine. The input for sequencing was PBMCs from blood, taken on the day of vaccination.

In DNA, the CDR3 is TGTGCCAGCAGCCTAGGGGGCCCCCAGCAGTACTTC. Translated: CASSLGGPQQYF. The chain links TRBV3-1 to TRBJ2-7; 7 bases align to TRBD1. The germline V gene encodes CDR1 LGHDT and CDR2 YNNKEL (reference sequence). The J segment lost 8 bases and the V segment lost 4 bases, leaving 5 bases of the junction unmatched. The CDR3 loop spans 12 amino acids.